These 28 T cell receptor beta chains were all obtained from the same sample, sequenced in a study of blood T cell repertoires in COVID-19 (TCRdb year 2020). Library creation used the immunoSEQ multiplex PCR assay. TCRdb re-hosts the immuneACCESS table, in-frame sequences only. Its copies lack some clones; in the studies checked, an unresolved V gene accounts for under half of them, and the cause for the rest is not known. The sample table contains roughly 200,000 clones; only one count was recorded for around 87% of them. 2.5% to 3.5% of the sample lies in the top ten. Sequencing input: peripheral blood. The receptors come from a man aged 40-50 years with active or convalescent COVID-19.

This clone has only one observation. The J gene is TRBJ2-6, the V gene TRBV23-1, with 8 bases lining up with TRBD1. TRBV23-1 is classed as an ORF, of uncertain function. After removal of 4 bases from V and 0 bases from J, the junction contained 5 bases not matched to a gene. The CDR3 has 17 residues. CDR3 nucleotide sequence: TGCGCCAGCAGTCCGGGACAGGTTCCCTCTGGGGCCAACGTCCTGACTTTC. This encodes CASSPGQVPSGANVLTF.

The V and J genes are TRBV10-3 and TRBJ2-1, with a tentative D call TRBD2 (7 bases). Per germline, CDR1 ENHRY and CDR2 SYGVKD. V lost 10 bases and J 6 bases, leaving 22 bases between the germline ends. The CDR3 runs 15 residues. The CDR3: CATLLPGGHPNEQFF. CDR3 DNA: TGTGCCACCTTGCTTCCGGGGGGCCACCCCAATGAGCAGTTCTTC.

The chain uses TRBV10-3 and TRBJ1-2, with 11 bases identical to TRBD1. This CDR3 spans 15 amino acids. V was pared by 4 bases and J by 4 bases, with 5 bases of the junction left unmatched. CDR1 ENHRY and CDR2 SYGVKD come from the germline V gene. Written as DNA, the CDR3 is TGTGCCATCAGTGGGACAGGGGGCCAGGGCTATGGCTACACCTTC. It yields the protein CAISGTGGQGYGYTF.

The genes are TRBV5-1 and TRBJ2-7, with 7 bases lining up with TRBD1. The CDR3 runs to 14 residues. Trimming at V came to 0 bases and at J to 3 bases, leaving 3 bases not matched to a gene. The V gene's germline CDR1 is SGHRS and CDR2 YFSETQ. CDR3 loop: CASSLVTGNYEQYF. The CDR3 region has the DNA TGCGCCAGCAGCTTGGTGACAGGGAACTACGAGCAGTACTTC.

This clone was seen once. This sequence joins TRBV10-2 and TRBJ1-1; TRBD1 is a possible D gene (5 bases). CDR3 size: 14 residues. The V end lost 6 bases, the J end lost 0 bases, and 11 bases lay between the germline ends. The germline CDR1 and CDR2 sequences are WSHSY and SAAADI. CDR3 coding DNA: TGCGCCAGCAGGACCGGGGGGTTGAACACTGAAGCTTTCTTT. Amino acids: CASRTGGLNTEAFF.

V and J are TRBV30 and TRBJ1-1; D might be TRBD1 (5 bases). The CDR3 runs to 13 residues. CDR1 GTSNPN and CDR2 SVGIG come from the germline V gene (reference sequence). V gave up 2 bases and J gave up 1 base, with 8 bases separating them. The CDR3, as DNA: TGTGCCTGGAGTACAGGACAGAACACTGAAGCTTTCTTT. Its translation is CAWSTGQNTEAFF.

The genes are TRBV27 and TRBJ2-7, with 9 bases fitting TRBD1. Germline CDR1 reads MNHEY; CDR2 reads SMNVEV (reference sequence). V lost 5 bases, J lost 3 bases, and 5 bases stayed unmatched. The CDR3 contains 14 residues. The CDR3 DNA reads TGTGCCAGCAGTACGACAGGGGGAGGCTACGAGCAGTACTTC. Amino acids: CASSTTGGGYEQYF.

V is TRBV6-5 and J is TRBJ1-3; 7 nucleotides line up with TRBD1. The CDR3 is 13 residues long. V trimming: 6 bases; J trimming: 4 bases; junction bases outside the gene matches: 3. From germline, CDR1 is MNHEY and CDR2 SVGAGI. CDR3 sequence (DNA): TGTGCCAGCAGGAGACAGGGCGGAAACACCATATATTTT. It is translated as CASRRQGGNTIYF.

This chain joins TRBV5-5 and TRBJ2-7; possible D gene TRBD1, 6 bases. V was cut by 4 bases and J by 3 bases, with 8 bases left in between. Germline V gene sequence: CDR1 SGHKS, CDR2 YYEKEE (reference sequence). The CDR3 contains 12 residues. The CDR3 DNA reads TGTGCCAGCAGCACGGACAGCTACGAGCAGTACTTC. It specifies CASSTDSYEQYF.

V and J are TRBV7-9 and TRBJ1-1; TRBD1 agrees at 11 bases. Per germline, CDR1 SEHNR and CDR2 FQNEAQ (reference sequence). J lost 3 bases, V lost 3 bases, and 3 bases had no gene match. This CDR3 spans 15 amino acids. CDR3 in amino acids: CASSLGTGGYTEAFF. In DNA form, the CDR3 reads TGTGCCAGCAGCTTGGGGACAGGGGGATACACTGAAGCTTTCTTT.

This clone was found once. This chain uses TRBV27 with TRBJ2-1; 12 bases line up with TRBD2. Unmatched junction bases numbered 8, after V lost 6 bases and J lost 8 bases. This CDR3 spans 15 amino acids. Per the germline V gene, CDR1 is MNHEY and CDR2 is SMNVEV (reference sequence). In DNA, the CDR3 is TGTGCCAGCAGGCTAGCGGGGGGGCATCTGTATGAGCAGTTCTTC. Protein: CASRLAGGHLYEQFF.

The chain carries TRBV29-1 and TRBJ2-7, with 7 nucleotides matching TRBD1. The CDR3 consists of 14 residues. Looked up from germline, CDR1 is SQVTM and CDR2 is ANQGSEA. The V segment lost 6 bases and the J segment 4 bases; nucleotides outside the gene matches: 12. CDR3 in DNA: TGCAGCGTGGCTTTCGAGGACAGGATATACGAGCAGTACTTC. Translation: CSVAFEDRIYEQYF.

The V gene is TRBV30, the J gene TRBJ2-2; unclear D gene. Germline loops: CDR1 GTSNPN, CDR2 SVGIG (reference sequence). CDR3 length: 13 amino acids. The V and J ends lost 4 bases and 1 base respectively, with 7 bases between them. The CDR3 sequence is CAWMRRNTGELFF. The DNA for the CDR3 is TGTGCCTGGATGCGGAGGAACACCGGGGAGCTGTTTTTT.

This chain links TRBV4-3 with TRBJ1-2; 8 bases fit TRBD1. The germline gives CDR1 LGHNA, CDR2 YSLEER. CDR3 size: 16 residues. Losses at the gene ends were 1 base for V and 1 base for J; bases not matched to a gene: 5. CDR3 DNA sequence: TGCGCCAGCAGCCAAGCCCAGACAGGGGATAACTATGGCTACACCTTC. Its translation is CASSQAQTGDNYGYTF.

The gene calls are TRBV18 and TRBJ1-6, with D perhaps matching TRBD1 (5 bases). The germline V gene encodes CDR1 KGHSH and CDR2 LQKENI. The CDR3 has 17 amino acids. The V gene lost 1 base and the J gene lost 8 bases, with 18 bases spanning the gap. The CDR3 coding sequence is TGTGCCAGCTCACCACGGGGCACAGAGGCGGCGGATTCACCCCTCCACTTT. Translating it yields CASSPRGTEAADSPLHF.

There are many counts of this clone. The chain has TRBV7-9 and TRBJ1-6; 9 nucleotides agree with TRBD1. The CDR3 runs 14 residues. V lost 4 bases and J lost 10; bases outside the gene matches: 5. The germline gives CDR1 SEHNR, CDR2 FQNEAQ (reference sequence). In nucleotides, the CDR3 is TGTGCCAGCAGCTCGGGACAGGGCGAATCACCCCTCCACTTT. Translated: CASSSGQGESPLHF. Combining the CDR3 with reference TRBV7-9 and TRBJ1-6 gives the whole variable domain DTGVSQNPRHKITKRGQNVTFRCDPISEHNRLYWYRQTLGQGPEFLTYFQNEAQLEKSRLLSDRFSAERPKGSFSTLEIQRTEQGDSAMYLCASSSGQGESPLHFGNGTRLTVT.

This chain links TRBV10-1 with TRBJ2-1, with D perhaps matching TRBD1 (6 bases). The CDR3 length is 18 residues. Germline lookup yields CDR1 WNHNN and CDR2 SYGVQD (reference sequence). Trimming took 0 bases from V and 4 from J, leaving 19 bases between them. The CDR3 bases are TGCGCCAGCAGTGAGTCGAAGGGCCGGGGCAGGGGATACAATGAGCAGTTCTTC. Its translation is CASSESKGRGRGYNEQFF.

This clone was seen a single time. The CDR3 coding sequence is TGTGCCAGCAGCTCCGACAGCTATGGCTACACCTTC. It encodes CASSSDSYGYTF. J is TRBJ1-2 and V is TRBV2; the D gene is possibly TRBD1 (5 bases). Germline V gene lookup returns CDR1 SNHLY and CDR2 FYNNEI. V was trimmed by 6 bases and J by 4 bases, leaving 9 bases between them. CDR3 size: 12 residues.

V usage is TRBV19 and J usage is TRBJ1-4, with TRBD1 as a possible D gene (6 bases). The CDR3 contains 14 residues. From germline, CDR1 is LNHDA and CDR2 SQIVND (reference sequence). The ends were cut back, 3 bases at V and 7 bases at J, with 12 bases in the middle. CDR3 amino acids: CASSILGAGEKLFF. In DNA form, the CDR3 reads TGTGCCAGTAGTATCTTGGGGGCCGGTGAAAAACTGTTTTTT.

The J gene is TRBJ1-1, the V gene TRBV7-8; the D is unclear. V lost 5 bases and J 4 bases, leaving 17 bases between the germline ends. The CDR3 spans 15 residues. Germline loops: CDR1 SGHVS, CDR2 FQNEAQ. The CDR3 reads CASSPGGALLTEAFF. CDR3 coding DNA: TGTGCCAGCAGCCCCGGAGGAGCGCTCCTCACTGAAGCTTTCTTT.

This chain joins TRBV5-5 and TRBJ1-6, with a weak D call TRBD1 (5 bases). V shed 4 bases and J shed 10 bases, with 18 bases lying between them. From germline, CDR1 is SGHKS and CDR2 YYEKEE (reference sequence). This CDR3 is 15 amino acids long. The chain's CDR3 is CASSPSQGKESPLHF. The CDR3 DNA is TGTGCCAGCAGCCCGTCCCAGGGAAAGGAATCACCCCTCCACTTT.

The CDR3 DNA is TGTGCCTGGAGTGTACAGGGAGGGGCTTTCTTT. Translating it yields CAWSVQGGAFF. The chain recombines TRBV30 with TRBJ1-1; TRBD1 is a possible D gene (6 bases). With 0 bases removed from V and 11 bases from J, the gap between germline ends came to 10 bases. The CDR3 is 11 residues long. The V gene's germline CDR1 is GTSNPN and CDR2 SVGIG (reference sequence).

V usage is TRBV27 and J usage is TRBJ1-2, with a weak D call TRBD1 (6 bases). Trimming shortened V by 0 bases and J by 5 bases, and 16 bases separated the two germline ends. Germline CDR1 is MNHEY and CDR2 is SMNVEV (reference sequence). The CDR3 has 16 residues. CDR3 loop: CASSLSTGSMFYGYTF. In nucleotides, the CDR3 is TGTGCCAGCAGTTTATCTACAGGGTCCATGTTTTATGGCTACACCTTC.

The table lists this clone with a few counts. The junction departs from the called germline gene at one end, perhaps through a read error. DNA for the CDR3: TGTGCCAGCAGCTTATCTTACCGGACAGTGTCCAATTCACCCCTCCACTTT. It encodes CASSLSYRTVSNSPLHF. The V and J genes are TRBV27 and TRBJ1-6; perhaps TRBD1 as D (6 bases). The germline CDR1 and CDR2 sequences are MNHEY and SMNVEV (reference sequence). The CDR3 covers 17 residues.

V and J are TRBV25-1 and TRBJ1-2; 7 nucleotides align to TRBD1. The CDR3 sequence is 15 residues long. Germline-derived CDR1 and CDR2 are MGHDK and SYGVNS. V was clipped by 1 base and J by 4 bases; unmatched bases: 6. This chain's CDR3 is CASSEWGDRSYGYTF. Written as DNA, the CDR3 is TGTGCCAGCAGTGAATGGGGGGACAGATCCTATGGCTACACCTTC.

As for this clone: Other DNA sequences within the sample encode an identical CDR3. The V and J genes are TRBV12-3 or TRBV12-4 and TRBJ1-2; the D gene is possibly TRBD1 (5 bases). The CDR3 consists of 11 residues. V was cut by 5 bases and J by 7 bases, with 8 bases left in between. CDR3 sequence: CASSLGGGYTF. CDR3 in DNA: TGTGCCAGCAGTCTGGGGGGTGGCTACACCTTC.

The rearrangement uses TRBV4-1 and TRBJ2-4, with 7 bases identical to TRBD1. The V and J ends lost 0 bases and 16 bases, in that order; junction bases with no gene match: 12. The CDR3 contains 14 residues. Germline V gene data show CDR1 as MGHRA and CDR2 as YSYEKL. The DNA of the CDR3 is TGCGCCAGCAGCCAAGAGTCCTCCGGGACAGCGCTTTACTTC. Its translation: CASSQESSGTALYF.

The V and J genes are TRBV4-1 and TRBJ1-2; TRBD1 matches at 7 bases. Germline assignment: CDR1 MGHRA and CDR2 YSYEKL. V lost 4 bases to trimming and J lost 7 bases; unmatched junction nucleotides: 12. This CDR3 contains 15 residues. The CDR3 protein is CASSPATGQLFGYTF. In DNA form, the CDR3 reads TGCGCCAGCAGCCCCGCGACAGGGCAACTCTTTGGCTACACCTTC.